This is a list of T cell receptor beta chains from one sample in a study of T cell repertoires in cytomegalovirus infection. In TCRdb, the reads were re-called with MiXCR into one record per CDR3 protein. The repertoire consists of about 600,000 distinct CDR3 sequences, with 20% to 25% occurring once and the leading ten covering 8%. Sequencing used CD8+ T cells from PBMCs. Receptor source: a human donor in good health (CMV status not recorded). Some clones in this sample may be carry-over from other donors' samples. The CDR3 runs from the conserved cysteine through the conserved F or W.

v_gene	CDR3aa
TRBV20-1	CSARGGFEDSPLHF
TRBV15	CATSRDIGGYGYTF
TRBV27	CASSLGQASYNEQFF
TRBV28	CASSSQGSNQPQHF
TRBV6-5	CASSAPGQGANEQFF
TRBV7-8	CASSQGTSRETQYF
TRBV19	CASRPKNTGDLFF
TRBV7-2	CASSLAGQQVTLLSGGYTF
TRBV28	CASSWDSSSSPLHF
TRBV7-2	CASSLFLEGLNTEAFF
TRBV19	CASSRDTVGTEAFF
TRBV13	CASSFGQGMDQPQHF
TRBV29-1	CSARGTGSVEANYGYTF
TRBV7-6	CASSLWGQGGPGELFF
TRBV29-1	CSAFLHTEAFF